This T cell receptor (beta chain) was sequenced for a study of low-dose radiotherapy and immunotherapy resistance in tumors. Both TCRalpha and TCRbeta chains were reverse transcribed with V-gene-specific primers. Using a constant-region primer together with a V-primer adapter, TCRs were subjected to about 20 PCR cycles of amplification. Each CDR3 protein gets one entry after TCRdb re-called the reads with MiXCR. Here the sample spans 75,000 to 95,000 distinct CDR3 sequences, about 20% being singletons. In this sample, this clonotype turned up many times. Trimming cost V 6 bases and J 0 bases, with 3 bases left between them. Germline-derived CDR1 and CDR2 are MDHEN and SYDVKM. CDR3 size: 12 residues. Time point in this sample: after trial treatment. Treatment reported: LDRT plus nivolumab, ipilimumab, low-dose cyclophosphamide and aspirin (RACIN trial).

This clonotype originated in a female donor with ovarian cancer. The V gene is TRBV28, the J gene TRBJ1-3, with unresolved D. Sequenced here: PBMCs, sampled after low-dose radiotherapy plus immunotherapy. The CDR3 here is CASRGSGNTIYF. In nucleotides, the CDR3 is TGTGCCAGCAGGGGCTCTGGAAACACCATATATTTT. The whole variable domain, filled in from reference TRBV28 and TRBJ1-3, reads DVKVTQSSRYLVKRTGEKVFLECVQDMDHENMFWYRQDPGLGLRLIYFSYDVKMKEKGDIPEGYSVSREKKERFSLILESASTNQTSMYLCASRGSGNTIYFGEGSWLTVV.